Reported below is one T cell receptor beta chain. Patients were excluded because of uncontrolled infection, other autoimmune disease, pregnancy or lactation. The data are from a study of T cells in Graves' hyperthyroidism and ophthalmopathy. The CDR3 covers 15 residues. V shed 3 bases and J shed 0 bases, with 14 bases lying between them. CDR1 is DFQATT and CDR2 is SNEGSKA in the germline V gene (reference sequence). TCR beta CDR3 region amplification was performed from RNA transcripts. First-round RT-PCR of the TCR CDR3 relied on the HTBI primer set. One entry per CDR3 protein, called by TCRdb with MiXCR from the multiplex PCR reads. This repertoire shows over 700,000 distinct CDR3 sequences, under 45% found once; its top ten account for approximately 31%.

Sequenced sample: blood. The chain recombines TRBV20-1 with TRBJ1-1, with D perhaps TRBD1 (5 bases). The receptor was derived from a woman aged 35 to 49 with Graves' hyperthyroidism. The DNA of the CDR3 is TGCAGTGCTAGTTTGCCCCAGACAGTGAACACTGAAGCTTTCTTT. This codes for CSASLPQTVNTEAFF.